This T cell receptor beta chain was sequenced during a study of T cells after yellow fever vaccination (dated by TCRdb to 2018 to 2020). Describing the broader study: The SMART-Seq v4 Ultra Low Input RNA kit was used to prepare libraries from fractions with low cell numbers. To follow T-cell clones before and after both primary and booster YFV17D yellow fever vaccination, bulk TCR alpha and beta repertoires underwent longitudinal sequencing. Two healthy male donors, one aged 18 to 30 and one aged 30 to 39 years, were included in the cohort. Blood was drawn at multiple timepoints before and after primary and secondary immunization, with bulk PBMC replicates and cell subsets isolated.

What the authors observed across the whole study: Only a couple of donors were included in the study, so the extent to which the findings can be generalized is limited. FACS-sorted repertoires could contain abundant contaminating clonotypes from the bulk population, so computational filtering was required. The secondary T-cell response was found to be weaker but faster than the primary response, with a peak reached on day 5 rather than on day 15. After the booster, most of the clones that had expanded following primary vaccination were detected again (just under 97% of CD4 and 80% to 90% of CD8), which suggests that memory was broadly maintained. A small share of clonotypes was detected in both CD4 and CD8 compartments, with the overlap likely arising from convergent recombination.

TCR cDNA was synthesized by 5'RACE template switching, through which a universal primer site and unique molecular identifiers were introduced. Priming for cDNA synthesis came from both the TCR alpha and TCR beta constant segments. Libraries were amplified in two PCR steps, with sample barcodes and sequencing adapters added in the second step. Sequencing of libraries was performed on Illumina HiSeq 2500 (2x100 bp) or NovaSeq (2x150 bp). On the study's bioinformatics: Demultiplexing of reads and collapsing into UMI consensus sequences were performed with MIGEC, and V(D)J alignment was carried out with MiXCR. Vaccine-responding clonotypes were defined with edgeR using replicate PBMC samples, requiring FDR below 0.01 and a log2 fold change above 5 up to day 15. Each bulk clonotype received a CD4 or CD8 identity based on whether the sequenced CD4 or CD8 repertoire contained that clonotype at higher abundance. The public reads were run again by TCRdb, first through fastp at Q25 and then through MiXCR, and only productive beta chains were kept. Rows are combined by CDR3 protein, so each entry shows the most common genes and DNA. For this entry, the V and J calls and clone size follow TCRdb and not the study's own pipeline. The sample table shows nearly 350,000 distinct CDR3 sequences, and approximately 8% are seen once. The top ten constitute approximately 16% of the sample.

From its cysteine to its phenylalanine, the CDR3 spans 13 amino acids. The entry retains the CDR3 DNA only, 39 bases that are in frame from base 1. V is reduced by 7 bases and J by 6 bases, leaving a spacing of 14 bases between them. Per the publication, the treatment or condition label means: live attenuated yellow fever vaccine strain. Two biological replicates of bulk PBMCs were collected at each blood-draw timepoint. PBMCs were isolated from peripheral blood using a standard Ficoll-Paque protocol. TriZol was used to extract RNA from bulk PBMCs, from CD4 and CD8 fractions, and from dextramer-positive and dextramer-negative fractions. A note on this clonotype: Its target antigen remains unknown. Base qualities are missing; no much larger clone stands one base away.

The sample in question was PBMCs, obtained about 49 days after the first yellow fever vaccination. This sequence uses TRBV12-3 or TRBV12-4 and TRBJ2-3; a confident D gene designation cannot be given. This TCR derives from a man younger than 35 who received the YFV17D yellow fever vaccine. CDR3 reads: CASTPPIDDTQYF. The DNA sequence is TGTGCCAGCACCCCGCCAATAGATGATACGCAGTATTTT.